These T cell receptor beta chains were read from a single sample in a study of identical twins. TCRdb independently ran MiXCR on the 5' RACE reads; one entry per CDR3 protein. Here the sample spans 1.5 million to 2 million distinct CDR3 sequences, about 31% being singletons. Sequenced: cord blood. Receptor source: a newborn girl in good health. CDR3s include the opening cysteine and the closing phenylalanine or tryptophan. D genes are given only for firm matches. Rows may omit the clone size; those that give it use once, few, many or a size class.

v_call: TRBV20-1; clone_size: .; j_call: TRBJ2-7; d_call: .; cdr3_aa: CSAGRGTTSYEQYF; cdr3_nt: TGCAGTGCCGGGCGGGGTACTACGTCCTACGAGCAGTACTTC
v_call: TRBV20-1; clone_size: .; j_call: TRBJ2-7; d_call: TRBD2; cdr3_aa: CSARDPRGLAGVLVYEQYF; cdr3_nt: TGCAGTGCTAGAGATCCTAGGGGACTAGCGGGAGTCCTGGTCTACGAGCAGTACTTC
v_call: TRBV13; clone_size: .; j_call: TRBJ2-2; d_call: TRBD1; cdr3_aa: CASSSLGTGGTGELFF; cdr3_nt: TGTGCCAGCAGCTCCCTAGGGACAGGGGGCACCGGGGAGCTGTTTTTT
v_call: TRBV29-1; clone_size: many; j_call: TRBJ2-7; d_call: TRBD1; cdr3_aa: CSVRRQGAYEQYF; cdr3_nt: TGCAGCGTTCGGAGACAGGGGGCGTACGAGCAGTACTTC
v_call: TRBV25-1; clone_size: .; j_call: TRBJ2-1; d_call: .; cdr3_aa: CATRTIRDDEQFF; cdr3_nt: TGTGCCACCAGGACTATTAGGGACGATGAGCAGTTCTTC
v_call: TRBV4-1; clone_size: few; j_call: TRBJ1-6; d_call: .; cdr3_aa: CASSQVRVWSLFSPLHF; cdr3_nt: TGCGCCAGCAGCCAAGTCAGGGTTTGGTCTTTATTTTCACCCCTCCACTTT
v_call: TRBV29-1; clone_size: .; j_call: TRBJ2-7; d_call: .; cdr3_aa: CSVAYQGHEQYF; cdr3_nt: TGCAGCGTTGCGTATCAGGGCCACGAGCAGTACTTC
v_call: TRBV6-2/TRBV6-3; clone_size: few; j_call: TRBJ2-5; d_call: .; cdr3_aa: CASSRYDRFAETQYF; cdr3_nt: TGTGCCAGCAGTCGCTACGACAGGTTTGCGGAGACCCAGTACTTC
v_call: TRBV5-6; clone_size: .; j_call: TRBJ2-5; d_call: TRBD2; cdr3_aa: CASSSGLAQETRYF; cdr3_nt: TGTGCCAGCAGCTCGGGACTAGCCCAAGAGACCCGGTACTTC
v_call: TRBV2; clone_size: .; j_call: TRBJ2-5; d_call: .; cdr3_aa: CASSENVVRRQETQYF; cdr3_nt: TGTGCCAGCAGTGAAAACGTGGTGAGACGCCAAGAGACCCAGTACTTC